This TCR beta chain was documented in a study of T cells after yellow fever vaccination. TCRdb independently ran MiXCR on the 5' RACE reads; one entry per CDR3 protein. Of some 250,000 distinct CDR3 sequences in the sample, roughly 3.7% were seen once. This CDR3 has 13 amino acids. The ends were cut back, 6 bases at V and 0 bases at J, with 8 bases in the middle. This clonotype was observed at least ten times. Sequences were derived from PBMCs, sampled 15 days after the yellow fever booster vaccination. The chain combines TRBV12-3 or TRBV12-4 with TRBJ2-5; D may be TRBD1 (6 bases). The receptor's source is a man aged 18 to 29 who received the YFV17D yellow fever vaccine. The CDR3 loop reads CASSRTDQETQYF. The DNA of the CDR3 is TGTGCCAGCAGCCGGACAGACCAAGAGACCCAGTACTTC.